This T cell receptor beta chain was retrieved from a study of cytomegalovirus exposure and HLA in healthy donors. Study-level results: The tendency of first-cohort TCR clusters to co-occur in the 120 validation repertoires was the finding of a later analysis. Approximately 160 TCR beta chains were listed as cytomegalovirus-associated. The classifier reportedly diagnosed cytomegalovirus status with high specificity and sensitivity.

Worth noting for this clone: Antigen specificity is unknown.

V dropped 7 bases and J dropped 1 base, with 16 bases sitting between them. The germline V gene has CDR1 SQVTM and CDR2 ANQGSEA. CDR3 size: 14 residues. The donors were in the roughly 110-subject validation cohort; that cohort was separate from the approximately 730-subject first cohort. This table comes from immunoSEQ multiplex PCR, and its TCRdb copy is limited to in-frame clones, with some not included. The data contain some 140,000 clones, around 84% of them singletons. The origin of this receptor is a human donor in good health. Sequencing input: PBMCs. V gene TRBV29-1 combines with J gene TRBJ1-1; possible D gene TRBD1, 5 bases. The CDR3 sequence: CSAEVRAGNTEAFF. CDR3 DNA sequence: TGCAGCGCCGAGGTCAGGGCAGGGAACACTGAAGCTTTCTTT.